A selection of T cell receptor beta chains follows, all from one sample in a study of cytomegalovirus exposure and HLA in healthy donors. Assay used: immunoSEQ multiplex PCR; TCRdb lists only in-frame clones, some missing. The table includes some 120,000 clones, around 67% detected once. The sample was PBMCs. The receptors were sampled from a woman in her forties in good health and CMV-seropositive. Both conserved end residues are part of each CDR3. A D gene is named only where the DNA matches it firmly. Not every row has a clone size; where given, it reads once, few, many or a size class.

size	V	D	J	CDR3	DNA
NA	TRBV7-8	NA	TRBJ1-1	CASTVQEMNTEAFF	TGTGCCAGCACTGTACAGGAGATGAACACTGAAGCTTTCTTT
NA	TRBV5-6	TRBD1	TRBJ1-1	CASSRRGQTNTEAFF	TGTGCCAGCAGCCGGAGGGGACAGACGAACACTGAAGCTTTCTTT
NA	TRBV5-1	NA	TRBJ2-3	CASSLGDSTDTQYF	TGCGCCAGCAGCTTGGGAGACTCCACAGATACGCAGTATTTT
NA	TRBV5-4	NA	TRBJ1-2	CASSLKAANYGYTF	TGTGCCAGCAGCTTGAAGGCGGCTAACTATGGCTACACCTTC
few	TRBV2	NA	TRBJ1-6	CASSGQESSPLHF	TGTGCCAGCAGTGGCCAGGAAAGTTCACCCCTCCACTTT
NA	TRBV5-4	TRBD2	TRBJ2-1	CASRETSDRNEQFF	TGTGCCAGCAGGGAGACTAGCGATCGCAATGAGCAGTTCTTC
NA	TRBV7-2	TRBD1	TRBJ1-2	CASSRGTGGSYGYGYTF	TGTGCCAGCAGTCGTGGGACAGGGGGCTCTTACGGCTATGGCTACACCTTC
NA	TRBV5-4	TRBD1	TRBJ1-2	CASSLEGAYGYTF	TGTGCCAGCAGCTTGGAGGGGGCTTATGGCTACACCTTC
NA	TRBV7-2	NA	TRBJ1-3	CASSLGQNNGNTIYF	TGTGCCAGCAGCTTAGGGCAGAACAATGGAAACACCATATATTTT
NA	TRBV6-1	TRBD2	TRBJ2-7	CASRGLAGYEQYF	TGTGCCAGCAGAGGACTAGCGGGTTACGAGCAGTACTTC
NA	TRBV5-1	NA	TRBJ2-7	CASSLGFGGYEQYF	TGCGCCAGCAGCTTGGGATTCGGGGGTTACGAGCAGTACTTC
NA	TRBV28	TRBD1	TRBJ1-2	CASRKRDRHGYTF	TGTGCCAGCAGGAAAAGGGACAGGCATGGCTACACCTTC
NA	TRBV19	TRBD1	TRBJ2-5	CASSIVPGGETQYF	TGTGCCAGTAGTATAGTCCCAGGGGGAGAGACCCAGTACTTC
NA	TRBV10-3	NA	TRBJ2-7	CAISEFQGSSYEQYF	TGTGCCATCAGTGAGTTCCAGGGGAGCTCCTACGAGCAGTACTTC
NA	TRBV19	NA	TRBJ2-1	CASSNGEQFF	TGTGCCAGTAGTAACGGTGAGCAGTTCTTC
NA	TRBV7-9	NA	TRBJ1-4	CASSLGGFPVDSNEKLFF	TGTGCCAGCAGCTTAGGGGGATTCCCCGTGGACAGTAATGAAAAACTGTTTTTT
once	TRBV27	NA	TRBJ2-1	CASSSVYNEQFF	TGTGCCAGCAGTTCTGTATACAATGAGCAGTTCTTC
NA	TRBV4-3	TRBD1	TRBJ1-2	CASSQDLPGTGGGYTF	TGCGCCAGCAGCCAAGATCTCCCCGGGACAGGGGGCGGCTACACCTTC
NA	TRBV28	TRBD2	TRBJ2-5	CASSSSGSGGETQYF	TGTGCCAGCAGCTCTAGCGGGAGTGGAGGAGAGACCCAGTACTTC
few	TRBV6-6	TRBD2	TRBJ2-7	CASKRKWSGSLDEQYF	TGTGCCAGCAAACGAAAATGGAGCGGGAGTCTAGACGAGCAGTACTTC
NA	TRBV29-1	NA	TRBJ1-2	CSARSTNGYTF	TGCAGCGCACGGAGTACCAATGGCTACACCTTC
NA	TRBV4-2	NA	TRBJ2-1	CASSLNEVAVTYNEQFF	TGTGCCAGCAGCCTGAACGAGGTAGCGGTGACGTACAATGAGCAGTTCTTC
NA	TRBV11-2	TRBD2	TRBJ2-7	CASSLRGGERYEQYF	TGTGCCAGCAGCTTACGCGGGGGGGAGAGATACGAGCAGTACTTC
once	TRBV7-3	NA	TRBJ2-2	CASSLRGGNTGELFF	TGTGCCAGCAGCCTGAGGGGGGGGAACACCGGGGAGCTGTTTTTT
NA	TRBV18	NA	TRBJ2-6	CASSQTGSGANVLTF	TGTGCCAGCTCACAAACAGGCTCTGGGGCCAACGTCCTGACTTTC
NA	TRBV5-1	TRBD1	TRBJ2-7	CASSSSGQGASEQYF	TGCGCCAGCAGCTCGTCGGGACAGGGGGCCTCCGAGCAGTACTTC
few	TRBV4-2	NA	TRBJ1-5	CASSQEVSKSNQPQHF	TGTGCCAGCAGCCAAGAAGTCAGTAAGAGCAATCAGCCCCAGCATTTT
NA	TRBV7-2	TRBD1	TRBJ2-2	CASSLGQGNGELFF	TGTGCCAGCAGCTTAGGACAGGGGAACGGGGAGCTGTTTTTT
NA	TRBV18	TRBD1	TRBJ2-5	CASSPPGTVQETQYF	TGTGCCAGCTCACCCCCGGGGACAGTCCAAGAGACCCAGTACTTC
NA	TRBV10-3	NA	TRBJ1-5	CAISDPGQYNQPQHF	TGTGCCATCAGTGATCCCGGACAGTACAATCAGCCCCAGCATTTT
NA	TRBV18	TRBD2	TRBJ2-1	CASSPAGGEQFF	TGTGCCAGCTCACCCGCGGGGGGCGAGCAGTTCTTC
few	TRBV5-1	NA	TRBJ2-7	CASSLRGTTESEQYF	TGCGCCAGCAGCTTGAGGGGGACTACCGAGAGCGAGCAGTACTTC
few	TRBV19	NA	TRBJ2-2	CASGTGITGELFF	TGTGCCAGTGGGACTGGAATTACCGGGGAGCTGTTTTTT
NA	TRBV5-5	TRBD2	TRBJ2-7	CASAPVTGGLSYEQYF	TGTGCCAGTGCCCCAGTAACGGGAGGCCTCTCCTACGAGCAGTACTTC
NA	TRBV7-7	TRBD1	TRBJ2-7	CASSLGQGLTYEQYF	TGTGCCAGCAGCTTAGGACAGGGGCTGACCTACGAGCAGTACTTC
NA	TRBV18	NA	TRBJ2-7	CASSPMAAEQYF	TGTGCCAGCTCACCAATGGCGGCAGAGCAGTACTTC
NA	TRBV2	TRBD2	TRBJ2-7	CASRAYSGRAVDEQYF	TGTGCCAGCAGGGCTTATAGCGGGAGGGCGGTAGACGAGCAGTACTTC
NA	TRBV7-2	TRBD1	TRBJ1-2	CASSLRDRGGPTNYGYTF	TGTGCCAGCAGCTTAAGGGACCGAGGGGGCCCAACCAACTATGGCTACACCTTC
once	TRBV18	NA	TRBJ1-1	CASSLRDSSEAFF	TGTGCCAGCTCACTCCGGGACTCATCTGAAGCTTTCTTT
NA	TRBV7-3	NA	TRBJ2-4	CASSAEQGGIQYF	TGTGCCAGCAGCGCGGAGCAAGGGGGAATTCAGTACTTC
NA	TRBV28	NA	TRBJ1-1	CASSAPLTQGAFF	TGTGCCAGCAGTGCTCCTCTTACCCAGGGAGCTTTCTTT
NA	TRBV19	TRBD1	TRBJ1-5	CASKIGQGNQPQHF	TGTGCCAGTAAAATCGGACAGGGCAATCAGCCCCAGCATTTT
few	TRBV30	NA	TRBJ2-2	CAWSVSGGTGELFF	TGTGCCTGGAGTGTATCTGGGGGGACCGGGGAGCTGTTTTTT
NA	TRBV11-2	TRBD2	TRBJ2-7	CASSSGALAVYEQYF	TGTGCCAGCAGCTCTGGTGCACTAGCGGTCTACGAGCAGTACTTC
NA	TRBV14	NA	TRBJ1-1	CASSKIRGTEAFF	TGTGCCAGCAGCAAAATAAGGGGGACTGAAGCTTTCTTT
NA	TRBV29-1	TRBD2	TRBJ2-5	CSVIAGGETQYF	TGCAGCGTAATAGCGGGAGGCGAGACCCAGTACTTC
NA	TRBV30	TRBD2	TRBJ2-5	CAFSSGGAMETQYF	TGTGCCTTCTCTAGCGGGGGGGCAATGGAGACCCAGTACTTC
NA	TRBV27	NA	TRBJ1-1	CASSLFGVVGAAVTEAFF	TGTGCCAGCAGTTTATTCGGTGTCGTGGGGGCGGCGGTCACTGAAGCTTTCTTT
NA	TRBV7-2	TRBD2	TRBJ2-7	CASSLEASGSYEQYF	TGTGCCAGCAGCTTAGAGGCTAGCGGGAGCTACGAGCAGTACTTC
few	TRBV15	TRBD2	TRBJ2-7	CATSRDPAGGYEQYF	TGTGCCACCAGCAGAGATCCGGCGGGAGGATACGAGCAGTACTTC
NA	TRBV7-2	TRBD1	TRBJ1-1	CASSLGGGGTVPFF	TGTGCCAGCAGCTTAGGAGGGGGTGGGACAGTCCCTTTCTTT
NA	TRBV4-1	TRBD1	TRBJ2-2	CASSRTGNTGELFF	TGCGCCAGCAGCCGGACAGGAAACACCGGGGAGCTGTTTTTT
NA	TRBV7-2	NA	TRBJ1-2	CASSPGGLIVSYTF	TGTGCCAGCAGCCCCGGGGGGCTCATTGTTAGCTACACCTTC
NA	TRBV4-2	TRBD2	TRBJ2-1	CASSQDPGGSSDNEQFF	TGTGCCAGCAGCCAAGATCCGGGAGGCAGTTCCGACAATGAGCAGTTCTTC
NA	TRBV6-1	TRBD1	TRBJ1-5	CASSPTGFGNQPQHF	TGTGCCAGCAGCCCGACAGGGTTCGGCAATCAGCCCCAGCATTTT
NA	TRBV30	NA	TRBJ2-7	CAWSTGSGREQYF	TGTGCCTGGAGCACCGGTTCGGGTCGCGAGCAGTACTTC